The 3 T cell receptor beta chains below all came from one sample that was sequenced in a study of human T cells and chemical hapten exposure. Time point denoted: pre-sensitization, week 0. This sample's treatment: therapeutic diphenylcyclopropenone sensitization with weekly scalp DPC. TCRdb redid the calling of the RACE reads with MiXCR, one entry per CDR3 protein. The data contain about 270,000 distinct CDR3 sequences, around 7.7% of them seen just once; the ten biggest clones take up 0.9% to 1.5%. The starting material was whole blood, obtained in connection with sensitization to the hapten diphenylcyclopropenone (DPC). The receptors derive from a man aged 18 to 29 with alopecia areata. Some clones in this sample may be carry-over from other donors' samples.

This clonotype has just a few counts. J is TRBJ1-1 and V is TRBV6-2 or TRBV6-3, with 8 positions matching TRBD1. V lost 4 bases to trimming and J lost 7 bases; unmatched junction nucleotides: 8. Germline lookup yields CDR1 MNHEY and CDR2 SVGEGT. CDR3 length: 14 amino acids. CDR3 sequence reads: CASSSLDRADEAFF. In DNA, the CDR3 is TGTGCCAGCAGTTCCCTGGACAGGGCCGATGAAGCTTTCTTT.

This clonotype was counted only a few times. V and J are TRBV29-1 and TRBJ1-2; no firm D call. The CDR3 is 18 amino acids. V was pared by 3 bases and J by 0 bases, with 23 bases between. Looked up from germline, CDR1 is SQVTM and CDR2 is ANQGSEA. The CDR3 region has the DNA TGCAGCGTTGACCTTTTGTACGAGGGCCTTATCTCTAACTATGGCTACACCTTC. Translated, it gives CSVDLLYEGLISNYGYTF.

The rearrangement joins TRBV4-3 to TRBJ1-5; D perhaps matches TRBD1 (6 bases). The germline V and J ends were trimmed by 0 bases and 3 bases, with 12 bases remaining between them. This CDR3 has 16 amino acids. Germline CDR1 reads LGHNA; CDR2 reads YSLEER. The CDR3 spells CASSQERGGLNQPQHF. The CDR3 coding sequence is TGCGCCAGCAGCCAAGAAAGGGGGGGCCTCAATCAGCCCCAGCATTTT.